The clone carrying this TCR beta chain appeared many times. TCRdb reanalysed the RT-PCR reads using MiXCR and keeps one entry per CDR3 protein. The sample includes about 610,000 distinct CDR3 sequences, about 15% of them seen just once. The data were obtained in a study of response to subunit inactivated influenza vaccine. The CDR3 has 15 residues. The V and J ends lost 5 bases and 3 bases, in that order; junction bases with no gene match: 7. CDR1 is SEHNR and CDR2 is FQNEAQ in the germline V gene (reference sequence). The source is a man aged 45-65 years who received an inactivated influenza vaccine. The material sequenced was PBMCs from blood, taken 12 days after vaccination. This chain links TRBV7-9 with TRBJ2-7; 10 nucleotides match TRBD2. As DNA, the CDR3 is TGTGCCAGCAGCCCCCTAGCGGGGGCTAACTACGAGCAGTACTTC. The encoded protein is CASSPLAGANYEQYF. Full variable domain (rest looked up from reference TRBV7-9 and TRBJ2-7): DTGVSQNPRHKITKRGQNVTFRCDPISEHNRLYWYRQTLGQGPEFLTYFQNEAQLEKSRLLSDRFSAERPKGSFSTLEIQRTEQGDSAMYLCASSPLAGANYEQYFGPGTRLTVT.